This TCR beta chain originates from a study of OX40 agonist ivuxolimab in advanced cancers. Study-wide results and limits: Part of the nonresponder group also had normalized T-cell clonal expansion that was low. It was not determined which antigens were specifically recognized by the peripheral T cells that had undergone clonal expansion. Among T cells, CD8+ cells averaged more expanded clones than CD4+ cells.

Of note for this clone: Its antigen is currently unknown.

V trimming: 1 base; J trimming: 2 bases; junction bases outside the gene matches: 1. CDR3 length: 15 amino acids. The V gene's germline CDR1 is SGHNT and CDR2 YENEEA. The assay was immunoSEQ multiplex PCR, and TCRdb's table has in-frame clones only and misses some. The sample yields 50,000 to 65,000 clones, roughly 84% seen once. The timepoints at which blood was sampled were baseline, cycle 4 day 1, and cycle 7 day 1. The V gene is TRBV11-3, the J gene TRBJ2-1; 8 nucleotides agree with TRBD2. The sample here was CD4+ or CD8+ T cells sorted from blood, taken in a trial of the OX40 agonist ivuxolimab. The TCR was taken from an adult with an advanced solid tumor such as melanoma, head and neck, liver or kidney cancer. CDR3 amino acids: CASSLGRGAYNEQFF. CDR3 nucleotide sequence: TGTGCCAGCAGCTTAGGGCGGGGGGCCTACAATGAGCAGTTCTTC.